This TCR beta chain stems from a study of blood T cell repertoires in COVID-19. Looking at the study overall: Samples of COVID-19 (acute and convalescent) were obtained from the United States, Italy and Spain. T cells, B-cell-depleted T cells, or PBMCs provided the cDNA or gDNA that served as material.

How the authors handled the data: Reference gene primers were amplified, and this amplification served to estimate nucleated cell counts. The method was immunoSEQ multiplex PCR; TCRdb's version includes in-frame clones alone and lacks a portion of them. The D gene and trimming were derived from the DNA, and the V and J assignments and clone size from that table. This table holds roughly 220,000 clones, 80% to 90% found once. V trimming: 5 bases; J trimming: 13 bases; junction bases outside the gene matches: 7. The length of the CDR3 is 13 residues. Germline V gene sequence: CDR1 SGHTA, CDR2 FQGNSA. This receptor was identified in a man in his thirties or forties with active or convalescent COVID-19. The chain couples TRBV7-2 to TRBJ1-6; 8 bases map to TRBD1. Sequencing was done on a sample of peripheral blood. The CDR3 DNA sequence: TGTGCCAGCAGCACGGGACAGGCTCGGCCCCTCCACTTT. Its protein is CASSTGQARPLHF.